What follows are 2 T cell receptor beta chains derived from one specimen sequenced in a study of blood T cell repertoires in COVID-19. Sequencing used immunoSEQ multiplex PCR; TCRdb keeps in-frame clones, though not all of them. The sample consists of fewer than 250,000 clones, approximately 85% of them appearing once. The sample comprised PBMCs or T cells enriched from blood (not recorded which). All receptors come from a woman in her 50s with acute COVID-19.

This clone was recorded a few times. The V call is TRBV29-1, the J call TRBJ1-1; D call uncertain. CDR3 length: 10 residues. The germline V gene has CDR1 SQVTM and CDR2 ANQGSEA. Between the trimmed V and J ends, which lost 2 bases and 7 bases, there was a span of 5 bases. The DNA for the CDR3 is TGCAGCGTTGAACTGTTTGAAGCTTTCTTT. Residues: CSVELFEAFF.

CDR3 sequence reads: CASSLNTGAANEKLFF. The CDR3 nucleotides are TGTGCCAGCAGCCTAAACACAGGGGCGGCTAATGAAAAACTGTTTTTT. The chain couples TRBV3-1 (or the pseudogene TRBV3-2) to TRBJ1-4; TRBD1 agrees at 7 bases. Germline V gene sequence: CDR1 LGHDT, CDR2 YNNKEL (reference sequence). J gave up 3 bases and V 4 bases, and 8 bases lay outside the gene matches. This CDR3 is built from 16 residues.